This is a list of T cell receptor beta chains from one sample in a study of cytomegalovirus exposure and HLA in healthy donors. Libraries were prepared by immunoSEQ multiplex PCR; TCRdb keeps only in-frame clonotypes and omits some of them. The data contain approximately 160,000 clones, about four fifths of them singletons. Sequencing was carried out using PBMCs. These receptors were taken from a man aged 25-45 years in good health and CMV-seropositive. Each CDR3 is given with its conserved first and last residue. D genes are given only for firm matches. The size of a clone is reported for some rows only, either as once, few or many, or as a class for expanded clones.

j_call clone_size d_call v_call cdr3_nt cdr3_aa
TRBJ2-3 . . TRBV9 TGTGCCAGCAGCGTAGAGGGCGGGGCAGATACGCAGTATTTT CASSVEGGADTQYF
TRBJ2-2 . TRBD1 TRBV5-1 TGCGCCAGCAGCTTGGCTTTGGTTGGTACAGGGGGATGGACCGGGGAGCTGTTTTTT CASSLALVGTGGWTGELFF
TRBJ2-1 . TRBD2 TRBV7-3 TGTGCCAGCAGCAAGCCGACTAGCGGGGCCAATGAGCAGTTCTTC CASSKPTSGANEQFF
TRBJ2-3 . . TRBV6-5 TGTGCCAGCAGTTATGGTTGGGGGCAAAAAGATACGCAGTATTTT CASSYGWGQKDTQYF
TRBJ1-2 . . TRBV5-8 TGTGCCAGCAGGTGGGCTGGCAGAAACTATGGCTACACCTTC CASRWAGRNYGYTF
TRBJ1-1 . TRBD1 TRBV5-6 TGTGCCAGCAGCCTGGGGACAGATGAAGCTTTCTTT CASSLGTDEAFF
TRBJ2-5 . TRBD1 TRBV7-2 TGTGCCAGCAACAGGGGGCGGGTGGAGACCCAGTACTTC CASNRGRVETQYF
TRBJ1-2 . TRBD1 TRBV29-1 TGCAGCGTTGACACCTGGGACAGGGGAGACTATGGCTACACCTTC CSVDTWDRGDYGYTF
TRBJ2-7 . . TRBV28 TGTGCCAGCAGTATACCCGGTTTCTCCTACGAGCAGTACTTC CASSIPGFSYEQYF
TRBJ2-5 . . TRBV11-2 TGTGCCAGCAGCCCGCGGGACGGGGGTAGTGGAGAGACCCAGTACTTC CASSPRDGGSGETQYF
TRBJ1-1 . TRBD1 TRBV7-3 TGTGCCAGCAGCCCGGACAGGAATTCTGAAGCTTTCTTT CASSPDRNSEAFF
TRBJ2-3 few TRBD2 TRBV5-1 TGCGCCAGCAGCTCCCCAAGCGGGGAGACAGATACGCAGTATTTT CASSSPSGETDTQYF
TRBJ2-7 . . TRBV28 TGTGCCAGCAGTTTTGCCAGTTACGAGCAGTACTTC CASSFASYEQYF
TRBJ2-3 . . TRBV4-1 TGCGCCAGCAGCCAACCCGACGGCGAGGGGCAGTATTTT CASSQPDGEGQYF
TRBJ2-1 . TRBD2 TRBV11-3 TGTGCCAGCAGCAAAGATACGGCGGGAGCTCCTTGGAATGAGCAGTTCTTC CASSKDTAGAPWNEQFF
TRBJ1-6 . . TRBV10-3 TGTGCCATCAGTGAGAGGGGCCACGGTGGACAACGGAGCTATAATTCACCCCTCCACTTT CAISERGHGGQRSYNSPLHF
TRBJ1-2 . . TRBV4-1 TGCGCCAGCAGCCAAGATGGGGGGAGGAATGGCTACACCTTC CASSQDGGRNGYTF
TRBJ2-5 . . TRBV7-9 TGTGCCAGCAGCCACCCGGGGATTAAAGAGACCCAGTACTTC CASSHPGIKETQYF
TRBJ2-7 . TRBD1 TRBV9 TGTGCCAGCAGCGCCGGACAGGGCCCCTACGAGCAGTACTTC CASSAGQGPYEQYF
TRBJ2-5 . TRBD2 TRBV15 TGTGCCACCAGCGGGGGTGGGGCGGGAGCTGAGACCCAGTACTTC CATSGGGAGAETQYF
TRBJ2-1 few . TRBV11-2 TGTGCCAGCAGCCGACCGGTTGCGGGGTCGAGGCCCTACAATGAGCAGTTCTTC CASSRPVAGSRPYNEQFF
TRBJ2-7 . . TRBV19 TGTGCCAGTAGTATAGTGGACGGGGAGTACGAGCAGTACTTC CASSIVDGEYEQYF
TRBJ2-2 . TRBD2 TRBV6-5 TGTGCCAGCAGTTACCAGCTAGCGGGAGCCGGGGAGCTGTTTTTT CASSYQLAGAGELFF
TRBJ2-1 . TRBD2 TRBV11-1 TGTGCCAGCAGCTCACGGGGGGAGGGGAATGAGCAGTTCTTC CASSSRGEGNEQFF
TRBJ2-3 . TRBD2 TRBV4-1 TGCGCCAGCAGCCAAGAAGGCAGCGGGAGATCAGATACGCAGTATTTT CASSQEGSGRSDTQYF
TRBJ1-2 . . TRBV2 TGTGCCAGCAGTGACCTGGACAGAGCGACTGGCTACACCTTC CASSDLDRATGYTF
TRBJ2-3 . TRBD1 TRBV18 TGTGCCAGCTCTTGGACAGGGAACACAGATACGCAGTATTTT CASSWTGNTDTQYF
TRBJ2-7 few . TRBV30 TGTGCCTGGGTTAAGGAGGGAGTCGAGCAGTACTTC CAWVKEGVEQYF
TRBJ2-7 few TRBD2 TRBV7-2 TGTGCCAGCAGCTTAGTCGGCCCCGGCGGGGGGTCCTACGAGCAGTACTTC CASSLVGPGGGSYEQYF
TRBJ2-7 . TRBD1 TRBV28 TGTGCCAGCAGCCGGGGAATTGACAGGGGCGAGCAGTACTTC CASSRGIDRGEQYF
TRBJ2-7 . TRBD2 TRBV7-3 TGTGCCAGCAGCTTGGCCGGGGGGGACGAGCAGTACTTC CASSLAGGDEQYF
TRBJ1-5 . . TRBV5-6 TGTGCCAGCAGCTTGGCCAGCAGGCAGCCCCAGCATTTT CASSLASRQPQHF
TRBJ1-5 . TRBD1 TRBV19 TGTGCCAGTAGCTCTCGGACAGGGGGACAGCCCCAGCATTTT CASSSRTGGQPQHF
TRBJ2-1 once . TRBV18 TGTGCCAGCTCACCAGACAGACCCAATTACTACAATGAGCAGTTCTTC CASSPDRPNYYNEQFF
TRBJ2-7 . TRBD2 TRBV9 TGTGCCAGCAGCGCGGGACTAGCGGAAACCTACGAGCAGTACTTC CASSAGLAETYEQYF
TRBJ2-1 . TRBD2 TRBV28 TGTGCCAGCAGTTTCTTGGGCGGGGGGCCCGATGAGCAGTTCTTC CASSFLGGGPDEQFF
TRBJ2-3 . . TRBV27 TGTGCCAGCAGCGATAGGGGGGGTTCCACAGATACGCAGTATTTT CASSDRGGSTDTQYF
TRBJ2-2 many TRBD1 TRBV6-4 TGTGCCAGCAGTGGGGGACAGGACACCGGGGAGCTGTTTTTT CASSGGQDTGELFF
TRBJ2-3 . . TRBV5-1 TGCGCCAGCAGCTTAGGAGGGGTGGAAGATACGCAGTATTTT CASSLGGVEDTQYF
TRBJ2-7 . . TRBV5-4 TGTGCCAGCAGCTTGGGGCAGGGCGGCGAGCAGTACTTC CASSLGQGGEQYF
TRBJ1-2 many . TRBV5-1 TGCGCCAGCAGCTTTATCCCGGAGGATGGCTACACCTTC CASSFIPEDGYTF
TRBJ2-6 . . TRBV4-3 TGCGCCAGCAGCCCTGGACAGCTAAACTCTGGGGCCAACGTCCTGACTTTC CASSPGQLNSGANVLTF
TRBJ1-1 . . TRBV28 TGTGCCAGCAGAGCGGACTCTGAAGCTTTCTTT CASRADSEAFF
TRBJ2-1 . TRBD1 TRBV29-1 TGCAGCGTCGGACAGGGGGCCTACAATGAGCAGTTCTTC CSVGQGAYNEQFF
TRBJ1-2 . TRBD1 TRBV28 TGTGCCAGCAGTTTAGTGCGGACAGGGGGCAACTATGGCTACACCTTC CASSLVRTGGNYGYTF
TRBJ2-6 . TRBD1 TRBV27 TGTGCCAGCAGTTTAGCCGGGACAGGCTTCTCTGGGGCCAACGTCCTGACTTTC CASSLAGTGFSGANVLTF
TRBJ2-7 . TRBD1 TRBV9 TGTGCCAGCAGCGTAGCTTCCCACCCGGGACAGGGGTCGCACGAGCAGTACTTC CASSVASHPGQGSHEQYF
TRBJ2-7 . TRBD2 TRBV29-1 TGCAGCGTTGCGGGACTAGCGGGAGTGAACGAGCAGTACTTC CSVAGLAGVNEQYF
TRBJ2-7 once . TRBV18 TGTGCCAGCTCACCACGGGGGGACGTGAGCTCCTACGAGCAGTACTTC CASSPRGDVSSYEQYF
TRBJ2-3 . TRBD2 TRBV10-3 TGTGCCATCAGTGCCGGGACTAGCGGCACAGATACGCAGTATTTT CAISAGTSGTDTQYF
TRBJ1-3 . TRBD1 TRBV2 TGTGCCAGCAGCGGGACAGGGGCCTCTGGAAACACCATATATTTT CASSGTGASGNTIYF
TRBJ2-1 few . TRBV2 TGTGCCAGCAGTGTTATGGCTAGCAATTATGAGCAGTTCTTC CASSVMASNYEQFF
TRBJ1-1 . . TRBV6-1 TGTGCCAGCAGATTACGTTTCGGGATGAACACTGAAGCTTTCTTT CASRLRFGMNTEAFF
TRBJ2-5 . . TRBV14 TGTGCCAGCAGCCAAGGGCGGGGAAGGGGTGAAGAGACCCAGTACTTC CASSQGRGRGEETQYF
TRBJ2-4 . . TRBV5-1 TGCGCCAGCAGCTTGGCCAGAGGGCCCAAAAACATTCAGTACTTC CASSLARGPKNIQYF
TRBJ1-2 . . TRBV5-1 TGCGCCAGCAGCTTGAAATCGGAGTATGGCTACACCTTC CASSLKSEYGYTF
TRBJ1-1 once . TRBV5-4 TGTGCCAGCAGCTTGGGACAGCCGAACACTGAAGCTTTCTTT CASSLGQPNTEAFF
TRBJ2-1 . TRBD2 TRBV5-4 TGTGCCAGCATAGCCGGGACTAGAAGGGATGAGCAGTTCTTC CASIAGTRRDEQFF
TRBJ2-5 . . TRBV30 TGTGCCTGGAGTGTACTTGCGGGGGAGACCCAGTACTTC CAWSVLAGETQYF